The 22 T cell receptor beta chains listed next were all sequenced from one sample in a study of blood T cell repertoires in COVID-19. Produced via immunoSEQ multiplex PCR; TCRdb's table is partial and in-frame only. This sample has just over 300,000 clones, with 90% found just once. Sequenced input: PBMCs or T cells enriched from blood (not recorded which). The source is a young woman with acute COVID-19.

This clone was seen many times. The rearrangement joins TRBV14 to TRBJ2-7; TRBD1 matches 9 bases. The CDR3 loop spans 17 amino acids. The trim removed 4 bases at V and 0 bases at J, leaving 10 bases unmatched. Per the germline V gene, CDR1 is SGHDN and CDR2 is FVKESK. The CDR3 DNA follows: TGTGCCAGCAGCCTCCCCAGGGGACAGGGAAGCTCCTACGAGCAGTACTTC. Translation gives CASSLPRGQGSSYEQYF.

This clone has just one count. The gene calls are TRBV10-1 and TRBJ2-1; D may be TRBD1 (6 bases). The ends were cut back, 3 bases at V and 1 base at J, with 10 bases in the middle. The CDR3 covers 15 residues. Germline-derived CDR1 and CDR2 are WNHNN and SYGVQD (reference sequence). The CDR3, as DNA: TGCGCCAGCAGTGACCCCGACAGGTCCTACAATGAGCAGTTCTTC. It is translated as CASSDPDRSYNEQFF.

The chain uses TRBV5-1 and TRBJ2-3; 13 bases fit TRBD2. Germline CDR1 and CDR2: SGHRS and YFSETQ. The CDR3 runs 17 residues. Trimming removed 0 bases from V and 4 bases from J; junction bases left unmatched: 5. DNA of the CDR3: TGCGCCAGCAGCTTGGTGGGACTAGCGGGAAAAGCAGATACGCAGTATTTT. It codes for CASSLVGLAGKADTQYF.

This chain uses TRBV3-1 (or the pseudogene TRBV3-2) with TRBJ2-7; possibly TRBD2 for D (6 bases). V was clipped by 4 bases and J by 6 bases, with 16 bases between them. Germline CDR1 LGHDT, CDR2 YNNKEL (reference sequence). This CDR3 has 14 residues. The CDR3 region is CASSRLATRFEQYF. The CDR3 DNA reads as TGTGCCAGCAGCCGGCTAGCGACTCGTTTCGAGCAGTACTTC.

The chain joins TRBV5-1 to TRBJ2-5; D may be TRBD2 (5 bases). CDR1 and CDR2 from the germline V gene are SGHRS and YFSETQ. V lost 0 bases to trimming and J lost 5 bases, with 23 bases between them. The CDR3 runs to 18 residues. The CDR3, as DNA: TGCGCCAGCAGCTTGGGGGCCCCCGGTCGGGGTAAGCAGGAGACCCAGTACTTC. Translated: CASSLGAPGRGKQETQYF. Filled out from reference TRBV5-1 and TRBJ2-5, the complete variable domain reads KAGVTQTPRYLIKTRGQQVTLSCSPISGHRSVSWYQQTPGQGLQFLFEYFSETQRNKGNFPGRFSGRQFSNSRSEMNVSTLELGDSALYLCASSLGAPGRGKQETQYFGPGTRLLVL.

CDR3 in amino acids: CATSDGTATSTDTQYF. The CDR3 DNA reads as TGTGCCACCAGTGATGGGACAGCCACTAGCACAGATACGCAGTATTTT. The chain carries TRBV24-1 and TRBJ2-3; 7 bases match TRBD1. The germline V gene has CDR1 KGHDR and CDR2 SFDVKD. The CDR3 is 16 residues long. V lost 3 bases to trimming and J lost 0 bases; unmatched junction nucleotides: 5.

The rearrangement links TRBV27 to TRBJ1-4, with D tentatively TRBD1 (5 bases). V was cut by 6 bases and J by 5 bases, with 16 bases left in between. The CDR3 is 15 residues long. Germline CDR1 reads MNHEY; CDR2 reads SMNVEV (reference sequence). The CDR3 spells CASRILQGTNEKLFF. In DNA form, the CDR3 reads TGTGCCAGCAGAATCCTTCAGGGAACGAATGAAAAACTGTTTTTT.

The chain combines TRBV12-3 or TRBV12-4 with TRBJ2-1, with 7 bases fitting TRBD2. V lost 5 bases and J lost 10; bases outside the gene matches: 5. The CDR3 extends over 12 amino acids. The DNA for the CDR3 is TGTGCCAGCAGTCCCCCGACTAGCGAGCAGTTCTTC. Translating it yields CASSPPTSEQFF.

V and J are TRBV4-1 and TRBJ1-5; no definite D call. The ends were cut back, 0 bases at V and 2 bases at J, with 14 bases in the middle. This CDR3 is 17 amino acids long. Per germline, CDR1 MGHRA and CDR2 YSYEKL. CDR3 residues: CASSQEAGGFGNQPQHF. In DNA, the CDR3 is TGCGCCAGCAGCCAAGAGGCGGGAGGATTCGGCAATCAGCCCCAGCATTTT.

The J gene is TRBJ1-2, the V gene TRBV6-5; 7 bases map to TRBD1. The CDR3 loop spans 13 amino acids. The germline CDR1 and CDR2 sequences are MNHEY and SVGAGI. The V and J ends lost 6 bases and 4 bases, in that order; junction bases with no gene match: 5. CDR3 protein: CASSPGQFYGYTF. DNA for the CDR3: TGTGCCAGCAGCCCGGGACAGTTCTATGGCTACACCTTC.

The V gene is TRBV11-2, the J gene TRBJ2-7; D might be TRBD2 (6 bases). The CDR3 length is 13 residues. The ends were cut back, 1 base at V and 9 bases at J, with 13 bases in the middle. Germline values: CDR1 SGHAT, CDR2 FQNNGV. DNA for the CDR3: TGTGCCAGCAGCTTAGGGACTACAGCAGGGCAGTACTTC. It is translated as CASSLGTTAGQYF. Complete variable domain (other parts from reference TRBV11-2 and TRBJ2-7): EAGVAQSPRYKIIEKRQSVAFWCNPISGHATLYWYQQILGQGPKLLIQFQNNGVVDDSQLPKDRFSAERLKGVDSTLKIQPAKLEDSAVYLCASSLGTTAGQYFGPGTRLTVT.

The J gene is TRBJ2-1, the V gene TRBV11-2, with D unclear. The V end lost 7 bases, the J end lost 10 bases, and 11 bases lay between the germline ends. Germline CDR1 reads SGHAT; CDR2 reads FQNNGV. The CDR3 loop spans 11 amino acids. The CDR3 loop is CASTVVGEQFF. The DNA for the CDR3 is TGTGCCAGCACCGTTGTGGGCGAGCAGTTCTTC.

V is TRBV28 and J is TRBJ2-7, with 7 bases fitting TRBD1. This CDR3 spans 15 amino acids. V gave up 5 bases and J gave up 7 bases; unmatched junction bases: 14. Per germline, CDR1 MDHEN and CDR2 SYDVKM. The CDR3 DNA follows: TGTGCCAGCAGTACCCTTTTGGGACAGCTATATGAGCAGTACTTC. It yields the protein CASSTLLGQLYEQYF.

The chain uses TRBV10-3 and TRBJ2-7; 7 bases agree with TRBD2. The CDR3 covers 13 residues. V was pared by 4 bases and J by 6 bases, with 6 bases of the junction left unmatched. Germline V gene sequence: CDR1 ENHRY, CDR2 SYGVKD. The CDR3 is CAISGTRGGEQYF. The CDR3 coding sequence is TGTGCCATCAGTGGGACTAGAGGTGGCGAGCAGTACTTC.

The DNA of the CDR3 is TGTGCCAGCAGTTTATTCGGGGACACTCGCAATCAGCCCCAGCATTTT. Translation gives CASSLFGDTRNQPQHF. The chain recombines TRBV28 with TRBJ1-5, with D perhaps TRBD1 (6 bases). Trimming stripped 1 base from V and 2 bases from J, with 12 bases between. Germline CDR1 and CDR2: MDHEN and SYDVKM. CDR3 length: 16 amino acids.

This clone was observed once. The chain employs TRBV6-1 and TRBJ1-1, with a weak D call TRBD1 (5 bases). Germline V gives CDR1 MNHNS, CDR2 SASEGT. The CDR3 runs 15 residues. Trimming removed 3 bases from V and 1 base from J, with 12 bases in between. DNA of the CDR3: TGTGCCAGCAGTGACAGGGTAGTTACGAACACTGAAGCTTTCTTT. Protein sequence: CASSDRVVTNTEAFF.

This chain links TRBV7-9 with TRBJ2-1; 9 nucleotides agree with TRBD2. CDR1 is SEHNR and CDR2 is FQNEAQ in the germline V gene (reference sequence). This CDR3 contains 17 residues. V lost 4 bases, J lost 1 base, and 8 bases stayed unmatched. CDR3 bases: TGTGCCAGCAGCTCCTTTCTCCTAGCGGGGTCCTACAATGAGCAGTTCTTC. As protein: CASSSFLLAGSYNEQFF.

A remark on this clone: Different DNA sequences within this sample yield the same CDR3. The rearrangement joins TRBV7-9 to TRBJ1-2; weak D call: TRBD1 (5 bases). The length of the CDR3 is 13 residues. With 1 base removed from V and 7 bases from J, the gap between germline ends came to 10 bases. Germline V lookup: CDR1 SEHNR, CDR2 FQNEAQ (reference sequence). The DNA for the CDR3 is TGTGCCAGCAGCTTAGGGCAGGGATTTGGCTACACCTTC. Residues: CASSLGQGFGYTF.

The chain's CDR3 is CASSLYLAEPGNEQFF. The CDR3 bases are TGTGCCAGCAGTCTGTACCTAGCAGAGCCGGGGAATGAGCAGTTCTTC. J is TRBJ2-1 and V is TRBV27, with D perhaps matching TRBD2 (5 bases). V was clipped by 5 bases and J by 7 bases, with 21 bases between them. Germline CDR1 is MNHEY and CDR2 is SMNVEV (reference sequence). This CDR3 has 16 amino acids.

The chain links TRBV28 to TRBJ2-6; 7 positions agree with TRBD1. V shed 4 bases and J 0 bases; nucleotides not matched to a gene: 6. This CDR3 has 17 residues. Germline V gene sequence: CDR1 MDHEN, CDR2 SYDVKM. The CDR3 DNA reads as TGTGCCAGCAGTTCGGGGACAGCCAGCTCTGGGGCCAACGTCCTGACTTTC. Translating gives CASSSGTASSGANVLTF.

CDR3 in DNA: TGTGCCAGCAGTCTCCCTAGGGGTCTGCGAAACATTCAGTACTTC. Its translation is CASSLPRGLRNIQYF. The chain carries TRBV28 and TRBJ2-4, with D possibly being TRBD1 (5 bases). V was cut by 5 bases and J by 6 bases, with 17 bases left in between. The germline V gene encodes CDR1 MDHEN and CDR2 SYDVKM. CDR3 length: 15 residues.

CDR3 DNA: TGTGCCAGCAGTTTATCATGGGGCGGGGGGGGTGAGCAGTACTTC. Translation: CASSLSWGGGGEQYF. The gene calls are TRBV27 and TRBJ2-7; 9 bases map to TRBD2. V lost 0 bases, J lost 7 bases, and 7 bases stayed unmatched. CDR3 length equals 15 residues. From germline, CDR1 is MNHEY and CDR2 SMNVEV (reference sequence).